Listed below are T cell receptor beta chains from one sample, sequenced in a study of T-cell memory formation after mild COVID-19. Via MiXCR, TCRdb re-called the 5' RACE reads, giving one row per CDR3 protein. The sample holds 35,000 to 45,000 distinct CDR3 sequences; 6% to 7% are singletons and the top ten take 0.79%. The material sequenced was PBMCs or a T cell subset sorted from them (not recorded which). The source of these receptors is an adult who had mild COVID-19 (a few samples of this study predate the infection). Cell type and time point are not known. Both conserved end residues are part of each CDR3. Each record gives: clone size, J gene, D gene, V gene, CDR3 protein, CDR3 DNA. D genes are given only for firm matches. Expanded clones are given a class, and other clones once, few, many or no size at all.

clone_size: few; j_call: TRBJ1-2; d_call: -; v_call: TRBV29-1; cdr3_aa: CSVGQSNYGYTF; cdr3_nt: TGCAGCGTTGGACAGTCTAACTATGGCTACACCTTC
clone_size: -; j_call: TRBJ1-1; d_call: -; v_call: TRBV10-3; cdr3_aa: CAISASNMNTEAFF; cdr3_nt: TGTGCCATCAGTGCATCAAATATGAACACTGAAGCTTTCTTT
clone_size: few; j_call: TRBJ1-3; d_call: TRBD1; v_call: TRBV9; cdr3_aa: CASSVRDRAGNTIYF; cdr3_nt: TGTGCCAGCAGCGTACGGGACAGGGCTGGAAACACCATATATTTT
clone_size: -; j_call: TRBJ1-2; d_call: TRBD1; v_call: TRBV5-1; cdr3_aa: CASSQRQGSYGYTF; cdr3_nt: TGCGCCAGCAGCCAAAGACAGGGGAGCTATGGCTACACCTTC
clone_size: medium-sized; j_call: TRBJ2-4; d_call: TRBD1; v_call: TRBV5-6; cdr3_aa: CASSLRGGQAKNIQYF; cdr3_nt: TGTGCCAGCAGCTTGAGAGGGGGCCAGGCCAAAAACATTCAGTACTTC
clone_size: -; j_call: TRBJ2-5; d_call: -; v_call: TRBV7-6; cdr3_aa: CASSLVGGSFSETQYF; cdr3_nt: TGTGCCAGCAGCTTAGTAGGTGGGAGCTTTAGCGAGACCCAGTACTTC
clone_size: many; j_call: TRBJ1-1; d_call: -; v_call: TRBV20-1; cdr3_aa: CSATQGVEAFF; cdr3_nt: TGCAGTGCTACACAGGGAGTTGAAGCTTTCTTT
clone_size: many; j_call: TRBJ2-1; d_call: -; v_call: TRBV7-9; cdr3_aa: CASSLASGFSSYNEQFF; cdr3_nt: TGTGCCAGCAGCTTAGCTAGCGGATTTAGCTCCTACAATGAGCAGTTCTTC
clone_size: -; j_call: TRBJ1-1; d_call: -; v_call: TRBV19; cdr3_aa: CASFWGHTEAFF; cdr3_nt: TGTGCCAGTTTCTGGGGGCACACTGAAGCTTTCTTT
clone_size: -; j_call: TRBJ2-7; d_call: -; v_call: TRBV2; cdr3_aa: CASSDPVLYEQYF; cdr3_nt: TGTGCCAGCAGTGACCCCGTCCTCTACGAGCAGTACTTC
clone_size: many; j_call: TRBJ1-6; d_call: -; v_call: TRBV3-1; cdr3_aa: CASSQDLQSPLHF; cdr3_nt: TGTGCCAGCAGCCAAGATTTGCAATCACCCCTCCACTTT
clone_size: few; j_call: TRBJ1-5; d_call: -; v_call: TRBV9; cdr3_aa: CASSAGRDQPQHF; cdr3_nt: TGTGCCAGCAGCGCCGGGAGAGATCAGCCCCAGCATTTT
clone_size: many; j_call: TRBJ2-1; d_call: -; v_call: TRBV7-9; cdr3_aa: CASSLDRNEQFF; cdr3_nt: TGTGCCAGCAGCTTAGACCGGAATGAGCAGTTCTTC
clone_size: few; j_call: TRBJ1-2; d_call: -; v_call: TRBV30; cdr3_aa: CAWRFPTTHYGYTF; cdr3_nt: TGTGCCTGGAGGTTCCCGACGACGCACTATGGCTACACCTTC
clone_size: few; j_call: TRBJ1-3; d_call: -; v_call: TRBV30; cdr3_aa: CAWTGTPGLGNTIYF; cdr3_nt: TGTGCCTGGACCGGGACCCCCGGACTTGGAAACACCATATATTTT
clone_size: many; j_call: TRBJ2-2; d_call: -; v_call: TRBV12-3/TRBV12-4; cdr3_aa: CASSFLGVNTGELFF; cdr3_nt: TGTGCCAGCAGTTTTCTGGGGGTAAACACCGGGGAGCTGTTTTTT
clone_size: medium-sized; j_call: TRBJ2-1; d_call: -; v_call: TRBV28; cdr3_aa: CASSSYQVNEQFF; cdr3_nt: TGTGCCAGCAGTTCCTACCAGGTTAATGAGCAGTTCTTC
clone_size: many; j_call: TRBJ1-1; d_call: -; v_call: TRBV7-3; cdr3_aa: CASSRGAGDTEAFF; cdr3_nt: TGTGCCAGCAGCCGGGGGGCAGGAGACACTGAAGCTTTCTTT
clone_size: many; j_call: TRBJ2-7; d_call: -; v_call: TRBV7-9; cdr3_aa: CAESYEQYF; cdr3_nt: TGTGCCGAGTCCTACGAGCAGTACTTC
clone_size: -; j_call: TRBJ1-4; d_call: TRBD1; v_call: TRBV7-2; cdr3_aa: CASSSGTGNEKLFF; cdr3_nt: TGTGCCAGCAGCTCCGGGACAGGGAATGAAAAACTGTTTTTT